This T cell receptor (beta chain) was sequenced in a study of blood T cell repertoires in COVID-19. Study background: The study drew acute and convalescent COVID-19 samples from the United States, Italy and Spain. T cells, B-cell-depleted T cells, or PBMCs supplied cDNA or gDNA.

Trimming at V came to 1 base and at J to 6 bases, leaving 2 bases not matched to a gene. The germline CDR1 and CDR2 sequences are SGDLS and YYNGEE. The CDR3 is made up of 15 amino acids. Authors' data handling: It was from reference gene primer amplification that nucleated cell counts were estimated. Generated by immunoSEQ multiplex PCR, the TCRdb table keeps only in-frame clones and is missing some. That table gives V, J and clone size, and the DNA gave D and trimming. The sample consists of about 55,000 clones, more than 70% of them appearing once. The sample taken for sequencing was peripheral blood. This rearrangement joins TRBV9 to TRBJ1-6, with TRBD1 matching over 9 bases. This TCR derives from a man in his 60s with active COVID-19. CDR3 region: CASSVKGQGNSPLHF. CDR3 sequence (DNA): TGTGCCAGCAGCGTAAAGGGACAGGGTAATTCACCCCTCCACTTT.